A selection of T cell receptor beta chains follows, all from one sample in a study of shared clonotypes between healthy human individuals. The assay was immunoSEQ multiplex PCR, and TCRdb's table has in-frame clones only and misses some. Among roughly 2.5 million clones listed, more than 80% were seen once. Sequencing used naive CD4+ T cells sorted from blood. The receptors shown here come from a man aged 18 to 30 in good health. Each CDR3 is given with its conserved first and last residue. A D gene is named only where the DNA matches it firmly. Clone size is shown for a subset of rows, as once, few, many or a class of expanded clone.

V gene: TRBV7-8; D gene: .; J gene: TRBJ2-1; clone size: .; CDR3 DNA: TGTGCCAGCAGCTTATCAGAGGGGCCTAATGAGCAGTTCTTC; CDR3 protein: CASSLSEGPNEQFF
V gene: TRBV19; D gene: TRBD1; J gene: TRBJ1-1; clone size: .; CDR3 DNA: TGTGCCAGTAGTTGGGGGGGACAGGGAGGATTGAACACTGAAGCTTTCTTT; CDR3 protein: CASSWGGQGGLNTEAFF
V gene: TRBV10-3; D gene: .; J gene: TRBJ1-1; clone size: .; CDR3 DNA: TGTGCCATCACTAAAGGAGTTAACACTGAAGCTTTCTTT; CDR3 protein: CAITKGVNTEAFF
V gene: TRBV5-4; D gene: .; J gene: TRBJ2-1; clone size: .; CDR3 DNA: TGTGCCAGCAGCTTGGCCACCCGGGGGAGAAATGAGCAGTTCTTC; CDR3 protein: CASSLATRGRNEQFF
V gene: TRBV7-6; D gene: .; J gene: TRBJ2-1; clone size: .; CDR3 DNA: TGTGCCAGCAGCTTTCCCTACGTAAGCAATGAGCAGTTCTTC; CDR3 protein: CASSFPYVSNEQFF
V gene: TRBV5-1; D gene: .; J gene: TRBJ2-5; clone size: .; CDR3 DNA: TGCGCCAGCAGCTTGGGGCTAGGAGAGACCCAGTACTTC; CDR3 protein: CASSLGLGETQYF
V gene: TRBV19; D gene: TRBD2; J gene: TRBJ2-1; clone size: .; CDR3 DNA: TGTGCCAGTAGTATAGCGACTAGCGGGAGTGGTAATGAGCAGTTCTTC; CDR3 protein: CASSIATSGSGNEQFF
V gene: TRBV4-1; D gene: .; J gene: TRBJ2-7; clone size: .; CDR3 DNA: TGCGCCAGCAGCTTCTACAGGGAAGGGTACGAGCAGTACTTC; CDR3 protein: CASSFYREGYEQYF
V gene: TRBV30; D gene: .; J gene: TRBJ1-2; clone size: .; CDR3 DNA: TGTGCCTGGAGCCCGGACAGCTATGGCTACACCTTC; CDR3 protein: CAWSPDSYGYTF
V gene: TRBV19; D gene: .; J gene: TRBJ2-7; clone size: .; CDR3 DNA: TGTGCCAGTAGTATAGATGGGGCCACCTACGAGCAGTACTTC; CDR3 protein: CASSIDGATYEQYF
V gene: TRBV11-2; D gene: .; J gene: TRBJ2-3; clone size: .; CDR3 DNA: TGTGCCAGCAGCCCCTCGGGGAAAATGTCCGATACGCAGTATTTT; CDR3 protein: CASSPSGKMSDTQYF
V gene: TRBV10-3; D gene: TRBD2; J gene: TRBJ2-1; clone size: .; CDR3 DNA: TGTGCCACCTCTGGGACTAGCGTGGTCTATGAGCAGTTCTTC; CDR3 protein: CATSGTSVVYEQFF
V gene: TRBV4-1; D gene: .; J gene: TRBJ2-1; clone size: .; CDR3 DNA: TGCGCCAGCAGCCAAGATACAGGGAAAGCTTACAATGAGCAGTTCTTC; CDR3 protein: CASSQDTGKAYNEQFF
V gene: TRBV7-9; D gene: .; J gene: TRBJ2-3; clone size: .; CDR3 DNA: TGTGCCAGCAGGGGGGACCGTAATACGCAGTATTTT; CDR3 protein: CASRGDRNTQYF
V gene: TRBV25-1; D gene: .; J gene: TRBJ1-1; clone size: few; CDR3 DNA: TGTGCCAGCAGTGAATTCAACAGGGATGCTTTCTTT; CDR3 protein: CASSEFNRDAFF
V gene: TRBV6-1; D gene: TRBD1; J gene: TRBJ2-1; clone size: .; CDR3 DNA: TGTGCCAGCAGTGAATTTACAGGGGGCGCAGGTTTGAAGTTCTTC; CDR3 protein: CASSEFTGGAGLKFF
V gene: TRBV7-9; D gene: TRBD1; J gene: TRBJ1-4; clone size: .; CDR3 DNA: TGTGCCAGCAGCCAGGCCGGGACAGTTAATGAAAAACTGTTTTTT; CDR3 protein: CASSQAGTVNEKLFF
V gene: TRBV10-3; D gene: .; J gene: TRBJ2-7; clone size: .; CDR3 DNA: TGTGCCATCACCAAGACTATAACAACCTCCTACGAGCAGTACTTC; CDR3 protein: CAITKTITTSYEQYF
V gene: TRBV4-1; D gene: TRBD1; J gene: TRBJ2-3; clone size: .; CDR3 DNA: TGCGCCAGCAGCCTAAGAACCGGGACAGGAAGCACAGATACGCAGTATTTT; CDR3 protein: CASSLRTGTGSTDTQYF
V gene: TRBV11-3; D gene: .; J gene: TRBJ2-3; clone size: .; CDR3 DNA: TGTGCCAGCAGCGCATCAGGACGCTCGAGCACAGATACGCAGTATTTT; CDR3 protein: CASSASGRSSTDTQYF
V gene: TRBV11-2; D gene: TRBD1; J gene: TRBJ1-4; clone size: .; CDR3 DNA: TGTGCCAGCAGCTCCCGGGACAGGCGAAATGAAAAACTGTTTTTT; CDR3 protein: CASSSRDRRNEKLFF
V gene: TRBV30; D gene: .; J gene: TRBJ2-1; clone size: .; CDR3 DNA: TGTGCCTGGAGCCCGCTTTACAATGAGCAGTTCTTC; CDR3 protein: CAWSPLYNEQFF
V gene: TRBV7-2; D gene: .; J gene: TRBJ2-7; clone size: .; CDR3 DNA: TGTGCCAGCAGCTTGGGCGGCGTATACTACGAGCAGTACTTC; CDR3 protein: CASSLGGVYYEQYF
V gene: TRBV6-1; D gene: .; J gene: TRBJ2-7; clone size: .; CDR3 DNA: TGTGCCAGCAGCATCGAATCGAGCTCCTACGAGCAGTACTTC; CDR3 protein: CASSIESSSYEQYF
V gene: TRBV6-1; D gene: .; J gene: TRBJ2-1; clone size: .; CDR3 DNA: TGTGCCAGCAGCCGTTCACAGTACAATGAGCAGTTCTTC; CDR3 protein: CASSRSQYNEQFF
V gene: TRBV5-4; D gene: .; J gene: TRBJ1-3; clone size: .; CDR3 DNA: TGTGCCAGCAGCCGGAGACAGAGCTCTGGAAACACCATATATTTT; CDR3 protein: CASSRRQSSGNTIYF
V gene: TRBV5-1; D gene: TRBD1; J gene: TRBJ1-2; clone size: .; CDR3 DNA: TGCGCCAGCAGCCCGGACAGGGCCTATGGCTACACCTTC; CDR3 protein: CASSPDRAYGYTF
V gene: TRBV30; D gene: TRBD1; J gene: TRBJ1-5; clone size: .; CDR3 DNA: TGTGCCTGGACTGTGGGACTTCACAGGGGAAGCAATCAGCCCCAGCATTTT; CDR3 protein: CAWTVGLHRGSNQPQHF
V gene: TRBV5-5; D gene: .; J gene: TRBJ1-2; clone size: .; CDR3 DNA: TGTGCCAGCAGCCGTTACACAGAAAACTATGGCTACACCTTC; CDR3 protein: CASSRYTENYGYTF
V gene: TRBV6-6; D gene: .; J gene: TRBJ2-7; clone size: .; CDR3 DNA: TGTGCCAGCAGTTATACGACAGGCGAGCAGTACTTC; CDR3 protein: CASSYTTGEQYF
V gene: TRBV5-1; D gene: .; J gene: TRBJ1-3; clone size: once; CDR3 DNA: TGCGCCAGCAGCTTGGCCTCGGGGGTGGCTGGAAACACCATATATTTT; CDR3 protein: CASSLASGVAGNTIYF
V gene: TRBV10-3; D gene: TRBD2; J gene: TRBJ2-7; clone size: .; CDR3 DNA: TGTGCCATCAGGACTAGCTTTGAGGGCTACGAGCAGTACTTC; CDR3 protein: CAIRTSFEGYEQYF
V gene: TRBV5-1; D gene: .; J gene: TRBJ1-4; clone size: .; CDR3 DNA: TGCGCCAGCAGCAACTGGGGGGTGGCTAATGAAAAACTGTTTTTT; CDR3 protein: CASSNWGVANEKLFF
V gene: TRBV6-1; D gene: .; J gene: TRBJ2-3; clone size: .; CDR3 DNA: TGTGCCAGCAGTCCTTACACGGGTACGCAGTATTTT; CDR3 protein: CASSPYTGTQYF
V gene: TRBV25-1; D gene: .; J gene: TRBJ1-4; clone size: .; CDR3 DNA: TGTGCCAGCAATGCCAGGTTGGGGAAACTGTTTTTT; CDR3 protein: CASNARLGKLFF
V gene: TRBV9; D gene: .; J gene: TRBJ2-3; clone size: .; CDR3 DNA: TGTGCCAGCAGCGCGGACCCCGCGAGCACAGATACGCAGTATTTT; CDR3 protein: CASSADPASTDTQYF